This T cell receptor (beta chain) was captured in a study of control samples from healthy donors and cancer patients. TCRdb's copy holds only in-frame clones and misses some; the assay was immunoSEQ multiplex PCR. The top ten hold 14% of the sample, which has 110,000 to 150,000 clones, 90% to 95% seen once. With respect to this clone: The junction shows a germline mismatch at one end, possibly a read error.

Sequencing was done on a sample of PBMCs. The sequence was obtained from a man in his 60s with colorectal cancer.

The CDR3 protein is CASSFIRYRF. CDR3 coding DNA: TGTGCCAGCAGCTTCATCCGGTATCGTTTT. V gene TRBV9 combines with J gene TRBJ1-4; D is uncertain. This CDR3 contains 10 residues. CDR1 is SGDLS and CDR2 is YYNGEE in the germline V gene.